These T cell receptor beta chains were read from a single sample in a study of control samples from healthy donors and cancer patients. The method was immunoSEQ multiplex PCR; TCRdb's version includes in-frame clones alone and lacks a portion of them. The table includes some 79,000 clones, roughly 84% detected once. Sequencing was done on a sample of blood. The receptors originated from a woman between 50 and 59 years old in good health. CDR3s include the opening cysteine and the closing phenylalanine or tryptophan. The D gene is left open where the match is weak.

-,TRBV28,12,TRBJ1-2,TGTGCCAGCAGTGCCGGGACGGCGGCTCCCGGCTTC,CASSAGTAAPGF
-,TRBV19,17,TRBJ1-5,TGTGCCAGTACCCGGGACAAACAGGGAAAGGGAAATCAGCCCCAGCATTTT,CASTRDKQGKGNQPQHF
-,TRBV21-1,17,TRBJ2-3,TGTGCCAGCAGCCTACTGACTAGCGACTATAGCACAGATACGCAGTATTTT,CASSLLTSDYSTDTQYF
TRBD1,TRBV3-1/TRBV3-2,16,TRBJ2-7,TGTGCCAGCAGCCAGAGGGTAGGACAGGGAATGCACGAGCAGTACTTC,CASSQRVGQGMHEQYF
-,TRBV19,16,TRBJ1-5,TGTGCCAGTACCCCTTGGGTCGGCCAGGGCCGTCAGCCCCAGCATTTT,CASTPWVGQGRQPQHF
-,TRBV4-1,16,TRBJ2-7,TGCGCCAGCAGCCAAGCCGCTGGGCAGACAGCCTACGAGCAGTACTTC,CASSQAAGQTAYEQYF
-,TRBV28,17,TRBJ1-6,TGTGCCAGCAGAATACAGGGCGTAAGCTCCTATAATTCACCCCTCCACTTT,CASRIQGVSSYNSPLHF
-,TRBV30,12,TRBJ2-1,TGTGCCTGGAGACGCGTCTACAATGAGCAGTTCTTC,CAWRRVYNEQFF
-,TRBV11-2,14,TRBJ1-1,TGTGCCAGCAGTTCAGGGATGCGGAGCACTGAAGCTTTCTTT,CASSSGMRSTEAFF
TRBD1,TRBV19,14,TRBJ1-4,TGTGCCAGTGGGGCAGGGGGCGCTAATGAAAAACTGTTTTTT,CASGAGGANEKLFF
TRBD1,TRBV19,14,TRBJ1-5,TGTGCCAGTAGTGGGACAGGAAGTCGTCAGCCCCAGCATTTT,CASSGTGSRQPQHF
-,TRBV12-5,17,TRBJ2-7,TGTGCTAGTGGTTTGGTACGTCTGGGCAGTATCCCATACGAGCAGTACTTC,CASGLVRLGSIPYEQYF
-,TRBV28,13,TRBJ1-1,TGTGCCAGCAGTTTAGTCGGGGACACTGAAGCTTTCTTT,CASSLVGDTEAFF
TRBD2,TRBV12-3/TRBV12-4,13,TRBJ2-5,TGTGCCAGCAGTTTATTGGGGGGGGAGACCCAGTACTTC,CASSLLGGETQYF
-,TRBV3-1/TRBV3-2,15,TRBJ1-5,TGTGCCAGCAGCTCAACCCAGGGGAGAGGTCAGCCCCAGCATTTT,CASSSTQGRGQPQHF
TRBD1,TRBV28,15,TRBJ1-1,TGTGCCAGCAGGGGATCGGACAGGAGTTCCACTGAAGCTTTCTTT,CASRGSDRSSTEAFF
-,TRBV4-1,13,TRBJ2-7,TGCGCCAGCAGCCTCGACAGTGCCTACGAGCAGTACTTC,CASSLDSAYEQYF